Below are 30 T cell receptor beta chains sequenced from a single sample in a study of blood T cell repertoires in COVID-19. Only in-frame clones appear in the TCRdb table, and some are missing; sequencing was by immunoSEQ multiplex PCR. The table includes about 480,000 clones, approximately 89% detected once. Sequencing was carried out using peripheral blood. The origin of the receptors is a woman aged 50 to 60 with COVID-19, enrolled during active disease.

V gene TRBV11-2 combines with J gene TRBJ1-1; D not certain. Germline assignment: CDR1 SGHAT and CDR2 FQNNGV. V gave up 5 bases and J gave up 5 bases, with 9 bases separating them. The CDR3 loop spans 12 amino acids. The CDR3: CASSLRETEAFF. The CDR3 DNA reads TGTGCCAGCAGCCTGAGGGAGACTGAAGCTTTCTTT.

This clone was seen a handful of times. V is TRBV15 and J is TRBJ2-1; a possible D gene is TRBD1 (6 bases). The CDR3 is made up of 15 amino acids. Trimming took 2 bases from V and 11 from J, leaving 19 bases between them. Per the germline V gene, CDR1 is LNHNV and CDR2 is YYDKDF (reference sequence). CDR3 DNA sequence: TGTGCCACCAGCAGAAACAGGGACGTCGCCCCCAAGCAGTTCTTC. Translating it yields CATSRNRDVAPKQFF.

This rearrangement joins TRBV19 to TRBJ2-2, with 8 bases lining up with TRBD2. The CDR3 is made up of 19 amino acids. Germline V gives CDR1 LNHDA, CDR2 SQIVND (reference sequence). J was trimmed by 4 bases and V by 8 bases; bases with no gene match: 21. The CDR3 nucleotides are TGTGCCAGTCAAATAGGCGGGGGACTAGGCCTTCATTTCACCGGGGAGCTGTTTTTT. Amino acid sequence: CASQIGGGLGLHFTGELFF.

This clone was observed a few times. The CDR3 bases are TGTGCCAGCAGTTTACAGGGGCTTGGCTACACCTTC. Translating gives CASSLQGLGYTF. The genes are TRBV28 and TRBJ1-2; maybe TRBD1 (6 bases). The CDR3 sequence is 12 residues long. Germline loops: CDR1 MDHEN, CDR2 SYDVKM. Trimming shortened V by 2 bases and J by 7 bases, and 8 bases separated the two germline ends.

The chain couples TRBV11-2 to TRBJ1-3; perhaps TRBD1 as D (5 bases). CDR1 and CDR2 from the germline V gene are SGHAT and FQNNGV. Trimming pared 6 bases from V and 2 bases from J, leaving 11 bases between. The CDR3 contains 14 residues. As DNA, the CDR3 is TGTGCCAGCAGATCCCAGGGAACTGGAAACACCATATATTTT. Protein sequence: CASRSQGTGNTIYF.

V gene TRBV11-3 combines with J gene TRBJ1-1; tentative D call: TRBD1 (5 bases). V lost 4 bases and J 1 base, leaving 10 bases between the germline ends. CDR3 length: 14 amino acids. Per germline, CDR1 SGHNT and CDR2 YENEEA. CDR3 bases: TGTGCCAGCAGCTCAGGGATGGGGAACACTGAAGCTTTCTTT. It encodes CASSSGMGNTEAFF.

The chain carries TRBV6-6 and TRBJ2-7, with D possibly being TRBD1 (5 bases). With 0 bases removed from V and 7 bases from J, the gap between germline ends came to 19 bases. The CDR3 sequence is 16 residues long. From germline, CDR1 is MNHNY and CDR2 SVGAGI (reference sequence). This CDR3 is CASSYSSRANLWEQYF. Written as DNA, the CDR3 is TGTGCCAGCAGTTACTCGAGCAGGGCCAATCTCTGGGAGCAGTACTTC.

V gene TRBV27 combines with J gene TRBJ2-1; 8 nucleotides agree with TRBD1. CDR1 is MNHEY and CDR2 is SMNVEV in the germline V gene (reference sequence). This CDR3 region has 17 residues. With 3 bases clipped from V and 6 bases from J, the junction kept 13 bases outside the gene matches. The CDR3 DNA follows: TGTGCCAGCAGTTTGTATACCGGGACAGGAAAATTCAATGAGCAGTTCTTC. Translated: CASSLYTGTGKFNEQFF.

J is TRBJ2-1 and V is TRBV2, with TRBD1 matching over 11 bases. In germline, CDR1 is SNHLY, CDR2 FYNNEI. J gave up 9 bases and V 8 bases, and 12 bases lay outside the gene matches. This CDR3 contains 15 residues. As DNA, the CDR3 is TGTGCCAGCGCGGAGGGGGACAGGGGGAGAGGTGAGCAGTTCTTC. Its translation is CASAEGDRGRGEQFF.

V usage is TRBV6-5 and J usage is TRBJ1-1; TRBD1 agrees at 9 bases. The CDR3 covers 15 residues. The V gene's germline CDR1 is MNHEY and CDR2 SVGAGI. Losses at the gene ends were 1 base for V and 5 bases for J; bases not matched to a gene: 5. CDR3 sequence: CASSYYGTGRTEAFF. CDR3 DNA sequence: TGTGCCAGCAGTTACTACGGGACAGGGCGGACTGAAGCTTTCTTT.

J is TRBJ1-3 and V is TRBV6-5, with TRBD1 as a possible D gene (5 bases). The CDR3 runs 14 residues. The germline V and J ends were trimmed by 5 bases and 4 bases, with 12 bases remaining between them. Germline V gene sequence: CDR1 MNHEY, CDR2 SVGAGI. CDR3 DNA: TGTGCCAGCAGTCCCTCGGGGGGAGGAAACACCATATATTTT. Residues: CASSPSGGGNTIYF.

Points on this clone: Distinct nucleotide sequences in the sample also encode this CDR3. This chain links TRBV5-1 with TRBJ1-6; D gene unclear. Germline CDR1 SGHRS, CDR2 YFSETQ. This CDR3 is 13 amino acids long. Trimming left V 4 bases short and J 8 bases short, with 10 bases between. The DNA for the CDR3 is TGCGCCAGCAGCCCCGGGGTTGATTCACCCCTCCACTTT. Translation: CASSPGVDSPLHF.

This chain joins TRBV6-5 and TRBJ1-6, with D perhaps matching TRBD1 (5 bases). CDR1 MNHEY and CDR2 SVGAGI come from the germline V gene. This CDR3 spans 15 amino acids. Trimming shortened V by 6 bases and J by 3 bases, and 12 bases separated the two germline ends. The chain's CDR3 is CASRARALYNSPLHF. The DNA for the CDR3 is TGTGCCAGCAGAGCCAGGGCGCTCTATAATTCACCCCTCCACTTT.

This chain connects TRBV5-6 to TRBJ1-2, with TRBD1 matching over 9 bases. The germline V gene encodes CDR1 SGHDT and CDR2 YYEEEE. The CDR3 loop spans 15 amino acids. Trimming removed 6 bases from V and 4 bases from J; junction bases left unmatched: 10. The CDR3 region has the DNA TGTGCCAGCACTCCGGTGGGGACAGGGACCTATGGCTACACCTTC. Its protein product is CASTPVGTGTYGYTF.

This clone was seen a single time. Here the CDR3 DNA reads TGTGCCAGCTCACGCGGGGCGGGGGGAGGCGATGAGCAGTTCTTC. Translating it yields CASSRGAGGGDEQFF. V and J are TRBV3-1 (or the pseudogene TRBV3-2) and TRBJ2-1, with TRBD2 identical over 8 bases. V dropped 8 bases and J dropped 8; count of bases not matched to a gene: 14. Germline assignment: CDR1 LGHDT and CDR2 YNNKEL (reference sequence). This CDR3 has 15 residues.

The rearrangement joins TRBV6-5 to TRBJ2-7; 12 bases align to TRBD2. CDR3 length: 15 residues. J was trimmed by 4 bases and V by 7 bases; bases with no gene match: 8. Germline values: CDR1 MNHEY, CDR2 SVGAGI. The CDR3 DNA reads as TGTGCCAGCACGAGGACTAGCGGGGATGCGTACGAGCAGTACTTC. Its protein product is CASTRTSGDAYEQYF.

The chain links TRBV13 to TRBJ1-5, with unresolved D. The CDR3 covers 12 residues. Germline lookup yields CDR1 PRHDT and CDR2 FYEKMQ (reference sequence). Between the trimmed V and J ends, which lost 5 bases and 7 bases, there was a span of 9 bases. CDR3 nucleotide sequence: TGTGCCAGCAGCGAATCACAGCAGCCCCAGCATTTT. Residues: CASSESQQPQHF.

This chain joins TRBV13 and TRBJ2-3, with TRBD2 matching 9 bases. The CDR3 spans 16 residues. After removal of 3 bases from V and 0 bases from J, the junction contained 4 bases not matched to a gene. Germline CDR1 reads PRHDT; CDR2 reads FYEKMQ (reference sequence). The CDR3 is CASSFSGGPSTDTQYF. CDR3 bases: TGTGCCAGCAGCTTTAGCGGGGGCCCCAGCACAGATACGCAGTATTTT.

The CDR3 here is CASSPGPRTDTQYF. CDR3 bases: TGTGCCAGCTCACCGGGGCCACGCACAGATACGCAGTATTTT. V usage is TRBV18 and J usage is TRBJ2-3; weak D call: TRBD1 (5 bases). Trimming shortened V by 3 bases and J by 1 base, and 8 bases separated the two germline ends. The CDR3 spans 14 residues. Germline CDR1 reads KGHSH; CDR2 reads LQKENI.

This chain joins TRBV7-2 and TRBJ1-1, with 7 bases aligning to TRBD1. V trimming: 5 bases; J trimming: 4 bases; junction bases outside the gene matches: 4. This CDR3 region has 13 residues. Looked up from germline, CDR1 is SGHTA and CDR2 is FQGNSA. The CDR3 DNA follows: TGTGCCAGCAGCGCCACAGGGGTCACTGAAGCTTTCTTT. Encoded protein: CASSATGVTEAFF.

This clone was observed a handful of times. The rearrangement uses TRBV12-3 or TRBV12-4 and TRBJ1-1; 9 bases map to TRBD1. The ends lost 3 bases at V and 6 bases at J; junction bases unmatched: 2. This CDR3 comprises 13 residues. CDR3 region: CASSFRQGAEAFF. DNA for the CDR3: TGTGCCAGCAGTTTCCGACAGGGGGCTGAAGCTTTCTTT.

CDR3 sequence reads: CASSVVGDGQGFNTGELFF. DNA of the CDR3: TGTGCCAGCAGCGTAGTGGGCGATGGGCAGGGGTTCAACACCGGGGAGCTGTTTTTT. The chain combines TRBV9 with TRBJ2-2, with TRBD1 as a possible D gene (6 bases). CDR1 is SGDLS, CDR2 YYNGEE, per germline. V gave up 0 bases and J gave up 2 bases, with 20 bases separating them. The CDR3 is 19 amino acids. The whole variable domain, filled in from reference TRBV9 and TRBJ2-2, reads DSGVTQTPKHLITATGQRVTLRCSPRSGDLSVYWYQQSLDQGLQFLIQYYNGEERAKGNILERFSAQQFPDLHSELNLSSLELGDSALYFCASSVVGDGQGFNTGELFFGEGSRLTVL.

The rearrangement uses TRBV28 and TRBJ1-2; D might be TRBD1 (5 bases). CDR3 length: 13 residues. With 3 bases removed from V and 8 bases from J, the gap between germline ends came to 13 bases. Germline V gives CDR1 MDHEN, CDR2 SYDVKM. Here the CDR3 reads CASSLIRGGGYTF. The CDR3 DNA reads TGTGCCAGCAGTTTGATTAGGGGAGGGGGCTACACCTTC.

The chain joins TRBV5-8 to TRBJ1-4, with TRBD1 identical over 8 bases. The CDR3 totals 14 residues. J lost 8 bases, V lost 5 bases, and 8 bases had no gene match. The germline gives CDR1 SGHTS, CDR2 YDEGEE. CDR3 nucleotide sequence: TGTGCCAGCAGTCACGGACAGGGAGGGGAAAAACTGTTTTTT. Its protein product is CASSHGQGGEKLFF.

The chain joins TRBV5-4 to TRBJ1-2; TRBD1 agrees at 7 bases. With V trimmed by 0 bases and J by 3 bases, 2 bases remained unmatched. This CDR3 spans 14 amino acids. Looked up from germline, CDR1 is SGHNT and CDR2 is YYREEE (reference sequence). The CDR3 DNA is TGTGCCAGCAGCTTGGGACAGGGACACTATGGCTACACCTTC. It yields the protein CASSLGQGHYGYTF.

V and J are TRBV6-6 and TRBJ2-7; the D gene is possibly TRBD1 (6 bases). V lost 4 bases, J lost 3 bases, and 13 bases lay in between. This CDR3 has 14 residues. Germline values: CDR1 MNHNY, CDR2 SVGAGI (reference sequence). The CDR3 loop reads CASSSFTTGYEQYF. The CDR3 DNA follows: TGTGCCAGCAGTTCTTTTACGACAGGCTACGAGCAGTACTTC.

CDR3 DNA: TGTGCCAGTAGGGGAAAACAGGTTGATTCACCCCTCCACTTT. Protein: CASRGKQVDSPLHF. V is TRBV19 and J is TRBJ1-6; TRBD1 might be the D (5 bases). Between the trimmed V and J ends, which lost 6 bases and 8 bases, there was a span of 14 bases. The germline gives CDR1 LNHDA, CDR2 SQIVND (reference sequence). There are 14 residues in the CDR3. Based on the CDR3 plus reference TRBV19 and TRBJ1-6, the full variable domain is DGGITQSPKYLFRKEGQNVTLSCEQNLNHDAMYWYRQDPGQGLRLIYYSQIVNDFQKGDIAEGYSVSREKKESFPLTVTSAQKNPTAFYLCASRGKQVDSPLHFGNGTRLTVT.

This chain connects TRBV6-2 or TRBV6-3 to TRBJ2-3, with TRBD2 identical over 7 bases. The CDR3 spans 15 residues. CDR1 and CDR2 from the germline V gene are MNHEY and SVGEGT. The ends lost 4 bases at V and 2 bases at J; junction bases unmatched: 6. For the CDR3, the DNA is TGTGCCAGCAGTTCCAGCGGGGAGTACACAGATACGCAGTATTTT. Protein product: CASSSSGEYTDTQYF.

The sample holds one count of this clone. The chain carries TRBV25-1 and TRBJ2-7, with D possibly matching TRBD2 (5 bases). The CDR3 totals 13 residues. Per germline, CDR1 MGHDK and CDR2 SYGVNS. Trimming removed 1 base from V and 7 bases from J, with 11 bases in between. The CDR3, as DNA: TGTGCCAGCAGTGAATGGGCGGGCCGGGAGCAGTACTTC. Amino acid sequence: CASSEWAGREQYF.

V and J are TRBV29-1 and TRBJ1-2; D is ambiguous. Germline CDR1 SQVTM, CDR2 ANQGSEA. The CDR3 contains 12 residues. V lost 7 bases, J lost 3 bases, and 12 bases lay in between. The CDR3: CSALDGYYGYTF. The CDR3 DNA is TGCAGCGCCCTAGACGGGTACTATGGCTACACCTTC.